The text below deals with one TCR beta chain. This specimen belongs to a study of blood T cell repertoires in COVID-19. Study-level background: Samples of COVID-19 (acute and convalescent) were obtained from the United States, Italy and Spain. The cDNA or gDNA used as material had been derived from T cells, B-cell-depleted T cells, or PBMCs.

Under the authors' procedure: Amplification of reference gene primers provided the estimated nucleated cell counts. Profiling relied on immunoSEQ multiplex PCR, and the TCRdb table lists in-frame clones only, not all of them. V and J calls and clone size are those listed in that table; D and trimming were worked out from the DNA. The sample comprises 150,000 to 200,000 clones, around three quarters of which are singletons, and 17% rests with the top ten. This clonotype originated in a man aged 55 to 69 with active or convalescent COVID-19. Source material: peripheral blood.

The CDR3 is CASSRAVSGRQDTQYF. In DNA form, the CDR3 reads TGTGCCAGCAGCCGTGCGGTCAGCGGGAGGCAAGATACGCAGTATTTT. The chain joins TRBV7-8 to TRBJ2-3, with TRBD2 identical over 9 bases. Germline CDR1 SGHVS, CDR2 FQNEAQ. There are 16 residues in the CDR3. The trim removed 5 bases at V and 5 bases at J, leaving 11 bases unmatched.